Listed below are T cell receptor beta chains from one sample, sequenced in a study of early T cells in non-severe SARS-CoV-2 infection. MiXCR was run by TCRdb on the 5' RACE reads, yielding one entry per CDR3 protein. The table lists fewer than 120,000 distinct CDR3 sequences, over 10% of them singletons. The sequencing used whole blood, collected at baseline. Source of these receptors: an adult who was a healthcare worker with PCR-confirmed SARS-CoV-2 infection or an uninfected control (not recorded which). Both conserved end residues are part of each CDR3. The D gene is left open where the match is weak. Clone sizes are given selectively: once, few, many, or a class where the clone is expanded.

abundance: NA; v_gene: TRBV2; d_gene: NA; j_gene: TRBJ2-4; CDR3nt: TGTGCCAGCAGCAAGGGGGGGACCATTCAGTACTTC; CDR3aa: CASSKGGTIQYF
abundance: NA; v_gene: TRBV6-5; d_gene: TRBD1; j_gene: TRBJ1-4; CDR3nt: TGTGCCAGCAGTTCGACAGGGGCTGGGGAAAAACTGTTTTTT; CDR3aa: CASSSTGAGEKLFF
abundance: few; v_gene: TRBV29-1; d_gene: NA; j_gene: TRBJ1-2; CDR3nt: TGCAGCGGAACCCGACTAGGGGAGGAATATGGCTACACCTTC; CDR3aa: CSGTRLGEEYGYTF
abundance: NA; v_gene: TRBV6-5; d_gene: NA; j_gene: TRBJ1-3; CDR3nt: TGTGCCAGCAGTTACTCAGGCGGCTCTGGAAACACCATATATTTT; CDR3aa: CASSYSGGSGNTIYF
abundance: NA; v_gene: TRBV28; d_gene: NA; j_gene: TRBJ2-7; CDR3nt: TGTGCCAGCAGTTCCCCCCCTCGTCTCTACGAGCAGTACTTC; CDR3aa: CASSSPPRLYEQYF
abundance: NA; v_gene: TRBV5-1; d_gene: TRBD1; j_gene: TRBJ1-1; CDR3nt: TGCGCCAGCAGCTCGGCACAGGGGGACACTGAAGCTTTCTTT; CDR3aa: CASSSAQGDTEAFF
abundance: NA; v_gene: TRBV9; d_gene: TRBD2; j_gene: TRBJ2-2; CDR3nt: TGTGCCAGCAGCGTAGCTAGCGGGAGGGCCGACGGGGAGCTGTTTTTT; CDR3aa: CASSVASGRADGELFF
abundance: NA; v_gene: TRBV6-4; d_gene: NA; j_gene: TRBJ2-1; CDR3nt: TGTGCCAGCAGTGCACAGGGAAATGAGCAGTTCTTC; CDR3aa: CASSAQGNEQFF
abundance: few; v_gene: TRBV5-1; d_gene: TRBD1; j_gene: TRBJ1-2; CDR3nt: TGCGCCAGCAGCCCTCGGACAGGGTGGAGTGGCTACACCTTC; CDR3aa: CASSPRTGWSGYTF
abundance: NA; v_gene: TRBV5-1; d_gene: NA; j_gene: TRBJ2-3; CDR3nt: TGCGCCAGCAGCCCCCGACAGCTCACAGATACGCAGTATTTT; CDR3aa: CASSPRQLTDTQYF
abundance: NA; v_gene: TRBV6-6; d_gene: NA; j_gene: TRBJ2-1; CDR3nt: TGTGCCAGCAGTTACGAGAATTACAATGAGCAGTTCTTC; CDR3aa: CASSYENYNEQFF
abundance: few; v_gene: TRBV30; d_gene: NA; j_gene: TRBJ1-1; CDR3nt: TGTGCCTGGAGTGTTGATAATAGGGGAACTGAAGCTTTCTTT; CDR3aa: CAWSVDNRGTEAFF
abundance: NA; v_gene: TRBV7-2; d_gene: NA; j_gene: TRBJ2-1; CDR3nt: TGTGCCAGCAGCTTTTCCCCCGGGTCATACAATGAGCAGTTCTTC; CDR3aa: CASSFSPGSYNEQFF
abundance: NA; v_gene: TRBV28; d_gene: NA; j_gene: TRBJ2-1; CDR3nt: TGTGCCAGCAGTTTATGGGGACTGGGGATCCGCAATGAGCAGTTCTTC; CDR3aa: CASSLWGLGIRNEQFF
abundance: few; v_gene: TRBV5-4; d_gene: NA; j_gene: TRBJ2-5; CDR3nt: TGTGCCAGCAGCTTCCGGGCCCTCCAAGAGACCCAGTACTTC; CDR3aa: CASSFRALQETQYF
abundance: few; v_gene: TRBV20-1; d_gene: NA; j_gene: TRBJ1-4; CDR3nt: TGCAGTGCAAGGTTCGGGGGTTTTCGAACTAATGAAAAACTGTTTTTT; CDR3aa: CSARFGGFRTNEKLFF
abundance: once; v_gene: TRBV27; d_gene: NA; j_gene: TRBJ1-4; CDR3nt: TGTGCCAGCAGTTCCGATGGGGGGGCCGGAAAACTGTTTTTT; CDR3aa: CASSSDGGAGKLFF
abundance: NA; v_gene: TRBV11-2; d_gene: NA; j_gene: TRBJ2-1; CDR3nt: TGTGCCAGCAGCTTAGATCAAAGGGTCTGGTTCAATGAGCAGTTCTTC; CDR3aa: CASSLDQRVWFNEQFF
abundance: many; v_gene: TRBV5-1; d_gene: TRBD2; j_gene: TRBJ2-2; CDR3nt: TGCGCCAGCAAAGAAAGCGGGGTTGTCACCGGGGAGCTGTTTTTT; CDR3aa: CASKESGVVTGELFF
abundance: NA; v_gene: TRBV11-2; d_gene: NA; j_gene: TRBJ2-3; CDR3nt: TGTGCCAGCAGCTTAGATACGGGCACAGATACGCAGTATTTT; CDR3aa: CASSLDTGTDTQYF
abundance: many; v_gene: TRBV28; d_gene: NA; j_gene: TRBJ1-5; CDR3nt: TGTGCCAGCAGTCCTACTAGGGGCGGTTATAGCAATCAGCCCCAGCATTTT; CDR3aa: CASSPTRGGYSNQPQHF
abundance: NA; v_gene: TRBV6-6; d_gene: NA; j_gene: TRBJ1-4; CDR3nt: TGTGCCAGCAGTGACCGACCGAACGCTAATGAAAAACTGTTTTTT; CDR3aa: CASSDRPNANEKLFF
abundance: NA; v_gene: TRBV10-3; d_gene: TRBD1; j_gene: TRBJ1-6; CDR3nt: TGTGCCATCAGTGAACAGGACAGGGTGCGTGTGTCCCTCCACTTT; CDR3aa: CAISEQDRVRVSLHF
abundance: many; v_gene: TRBV20-1; d_gene: TRBD1; j_gene: TRBJ1-1; CDR3nt: TGCAGTGCGTCCGGGAAGACAGGGGGGCCGCTAATTGGCACTGAAGCTTTCTTT; CDR3aa: CSASGKTGGPLIGTEAFF
abundance: once; v_gene: TRBV20-1; d_gene: NA; j_gene: TRBJ2-7; CDR3nt: TGCAGTGCTAGAGGCAGGGACTCCTACGAGCAGTACTTC; CDR3aa: CSARGRDSYEQYF
abundance: few; v_gene: TRBV20-1; d_gene: NA; j_gene: TRBJ2-1; CDR3nt: TGCAGTGCCCCTACCCCGGGGTACAATGAGCAGTTCTTC; CDR3aa: CSAPTPGYNEQFF
abundance: few; v_gene: TRBV7-3; d_gene: TRBD1; j_gene: TRBJ2-1; CDR3nt: TGTGCCAGCAGCCCCCAAAGGGACAGCTTCAATGAGCAGTTCTTC; CDR3aa: CASSPQRDSFNEQFF
abundance: many; v_gene: TRBV29-1; d_gene: NA; j_gene: TRBJ2-1; CDR3nt: TGCAGCGTTGATTGTGACACAGACAATGAGCAGTTCTTC; CDR3aa: CSVDCDTDNEQFF
abundance: NA; v_gene: TRBV18; d_gene: NA; j_gene: TRBJ2-5; CDR3nt: TGTGCCAGCTCACCACCCCTGGACGGGGAGACCCAGTACTTC; CDR3aa: CASSPPLDGETQYF
abundance: many; v_gene: TRBV27; d_gene: NA; j_gene: TRBJ2-2; CDR3nt: TGTGCCAGCAGTTTAAGCACAGGGCCCGGGGAGCTGTTTTTT; CDR3aa: CASSLSTGPGELFF
abundance: many; v_gene: TRBV9; d_gene: NA; j_gene: TRBJ2-7; CDR3nt: TGTGCCAGCAGCGCGGGGACCCCCCCCTACGAGCAGTACTTC; CDR3aa: CASSAGTPPYEQYF
abundance: many; v_gene: TRBV18; d_gene: NA; j_gene: TRBJ1-2; CDR3nt: TGTGCCAGCTCACCACAGGAAGGCGGCTACACCTTC; CDR3aa: CASSPQEGGYTF
abundance: few; v_gene: TRBV28; d_gene: NA; j_gene: TRBJ1-2; CDR3nt: TGTGCCAGCAGCCCCGGACCCCGGAGCTACACCTTC; CDR3aa: CASSPGPRSYTF
abundance: NA; v_gene: TRBV7-8; d_gene: NA; j_gene: TRBJ2-3; CDR3nt: TGTGCCAGCAGCTTACGGCCCACGTACACAGATACGCAGTATTTT; CDR3aa: CASSLRPTYTDTQYF
abundance: NA; v_gene: TRBV9; d_gene: TRBD2; j_gene: TRBJ2-1; CDR3nt: TGTGCCAGCAGCGTAGTGGGACTAGCGGGAGGGGATGAGCAGTTCTTC; CDR3aa: CASSVVGLAGGDEQFF
abundance: few; v_gene: TRBV14; d_gene: NA; j_gene: TRBJ2-7; CDR3nt: TGTGCCAGCAGCCAAGAAATCGAGGCCCCATCCTACGAGCAGTACTTC; CDR3aa: CASSQEIEAPSYEQYF
abundance: few; v_gene: TRBV5-1; d_gene: TRBD2; j_gene: TRBJ2-3; CDR3nt: TGCGCCAGCGGCCCCCGACGGGGGGGCCAAGATACGCAGTATTTT; CDR3aa: CASGPRRGGQDTQYF